This entry describes one T cell receptor beta chain. Antigen: not known. The V end lost 4 bases, the J end lost 3 bases, and 12 bases lay between the germline ends. The CDR3 runs to 15 residues. The germline CDR1 and CDR2 sequences are KGHDR and SFDVKD. Treatment: roughly ten-day PBMC culture with coronavirus spike peptide pools or control peptides (ViraFEST assay). Recorded positive PCR dates fall between March and December 2020, preceding US Alpha, Beta and Delta variants. With the Oncomine TCR Beta short-read assay, DNA from cultured CD4+ T cells was sequenced. TCRdb processed the PCR reads anew with MiXCR; each CDR3 protein has one entry. The sample includes 17,000 or so distinct CDR3 sequences, roughly half of them seen just once. These data belong to a study of vaccination and CD4 T cells after COVID-19. Whole-study context: Ranging from 14 to 241, the interval between dose two and post-vaccine sampling had a median of about 72 days. Control cultures were supplied with a CEFX pool, an HIV-1 Nef pool, or no peptide at all. Study observations and caveats: From roughly 21 to 40, the median of SARS-CoV-2-reactive clonotypes rose without reaching significance.

Sequenced material: CD4+ T cells from blood, cultured in vitro, taken before SARS-CoV-2 vaccination. The origin of this receptor is a human donor who had recovered from COVID-19. The chain uses TRBV24-1 and TRBJ1-3; possible D gene TRBD1, 6 bases. This CDR3 reads CATSDVGQNGNTIYF. The CDR3 DNA is TGTGCCACCAGTGACGTCGGACAGAATGGAAACACCATATATTTT.